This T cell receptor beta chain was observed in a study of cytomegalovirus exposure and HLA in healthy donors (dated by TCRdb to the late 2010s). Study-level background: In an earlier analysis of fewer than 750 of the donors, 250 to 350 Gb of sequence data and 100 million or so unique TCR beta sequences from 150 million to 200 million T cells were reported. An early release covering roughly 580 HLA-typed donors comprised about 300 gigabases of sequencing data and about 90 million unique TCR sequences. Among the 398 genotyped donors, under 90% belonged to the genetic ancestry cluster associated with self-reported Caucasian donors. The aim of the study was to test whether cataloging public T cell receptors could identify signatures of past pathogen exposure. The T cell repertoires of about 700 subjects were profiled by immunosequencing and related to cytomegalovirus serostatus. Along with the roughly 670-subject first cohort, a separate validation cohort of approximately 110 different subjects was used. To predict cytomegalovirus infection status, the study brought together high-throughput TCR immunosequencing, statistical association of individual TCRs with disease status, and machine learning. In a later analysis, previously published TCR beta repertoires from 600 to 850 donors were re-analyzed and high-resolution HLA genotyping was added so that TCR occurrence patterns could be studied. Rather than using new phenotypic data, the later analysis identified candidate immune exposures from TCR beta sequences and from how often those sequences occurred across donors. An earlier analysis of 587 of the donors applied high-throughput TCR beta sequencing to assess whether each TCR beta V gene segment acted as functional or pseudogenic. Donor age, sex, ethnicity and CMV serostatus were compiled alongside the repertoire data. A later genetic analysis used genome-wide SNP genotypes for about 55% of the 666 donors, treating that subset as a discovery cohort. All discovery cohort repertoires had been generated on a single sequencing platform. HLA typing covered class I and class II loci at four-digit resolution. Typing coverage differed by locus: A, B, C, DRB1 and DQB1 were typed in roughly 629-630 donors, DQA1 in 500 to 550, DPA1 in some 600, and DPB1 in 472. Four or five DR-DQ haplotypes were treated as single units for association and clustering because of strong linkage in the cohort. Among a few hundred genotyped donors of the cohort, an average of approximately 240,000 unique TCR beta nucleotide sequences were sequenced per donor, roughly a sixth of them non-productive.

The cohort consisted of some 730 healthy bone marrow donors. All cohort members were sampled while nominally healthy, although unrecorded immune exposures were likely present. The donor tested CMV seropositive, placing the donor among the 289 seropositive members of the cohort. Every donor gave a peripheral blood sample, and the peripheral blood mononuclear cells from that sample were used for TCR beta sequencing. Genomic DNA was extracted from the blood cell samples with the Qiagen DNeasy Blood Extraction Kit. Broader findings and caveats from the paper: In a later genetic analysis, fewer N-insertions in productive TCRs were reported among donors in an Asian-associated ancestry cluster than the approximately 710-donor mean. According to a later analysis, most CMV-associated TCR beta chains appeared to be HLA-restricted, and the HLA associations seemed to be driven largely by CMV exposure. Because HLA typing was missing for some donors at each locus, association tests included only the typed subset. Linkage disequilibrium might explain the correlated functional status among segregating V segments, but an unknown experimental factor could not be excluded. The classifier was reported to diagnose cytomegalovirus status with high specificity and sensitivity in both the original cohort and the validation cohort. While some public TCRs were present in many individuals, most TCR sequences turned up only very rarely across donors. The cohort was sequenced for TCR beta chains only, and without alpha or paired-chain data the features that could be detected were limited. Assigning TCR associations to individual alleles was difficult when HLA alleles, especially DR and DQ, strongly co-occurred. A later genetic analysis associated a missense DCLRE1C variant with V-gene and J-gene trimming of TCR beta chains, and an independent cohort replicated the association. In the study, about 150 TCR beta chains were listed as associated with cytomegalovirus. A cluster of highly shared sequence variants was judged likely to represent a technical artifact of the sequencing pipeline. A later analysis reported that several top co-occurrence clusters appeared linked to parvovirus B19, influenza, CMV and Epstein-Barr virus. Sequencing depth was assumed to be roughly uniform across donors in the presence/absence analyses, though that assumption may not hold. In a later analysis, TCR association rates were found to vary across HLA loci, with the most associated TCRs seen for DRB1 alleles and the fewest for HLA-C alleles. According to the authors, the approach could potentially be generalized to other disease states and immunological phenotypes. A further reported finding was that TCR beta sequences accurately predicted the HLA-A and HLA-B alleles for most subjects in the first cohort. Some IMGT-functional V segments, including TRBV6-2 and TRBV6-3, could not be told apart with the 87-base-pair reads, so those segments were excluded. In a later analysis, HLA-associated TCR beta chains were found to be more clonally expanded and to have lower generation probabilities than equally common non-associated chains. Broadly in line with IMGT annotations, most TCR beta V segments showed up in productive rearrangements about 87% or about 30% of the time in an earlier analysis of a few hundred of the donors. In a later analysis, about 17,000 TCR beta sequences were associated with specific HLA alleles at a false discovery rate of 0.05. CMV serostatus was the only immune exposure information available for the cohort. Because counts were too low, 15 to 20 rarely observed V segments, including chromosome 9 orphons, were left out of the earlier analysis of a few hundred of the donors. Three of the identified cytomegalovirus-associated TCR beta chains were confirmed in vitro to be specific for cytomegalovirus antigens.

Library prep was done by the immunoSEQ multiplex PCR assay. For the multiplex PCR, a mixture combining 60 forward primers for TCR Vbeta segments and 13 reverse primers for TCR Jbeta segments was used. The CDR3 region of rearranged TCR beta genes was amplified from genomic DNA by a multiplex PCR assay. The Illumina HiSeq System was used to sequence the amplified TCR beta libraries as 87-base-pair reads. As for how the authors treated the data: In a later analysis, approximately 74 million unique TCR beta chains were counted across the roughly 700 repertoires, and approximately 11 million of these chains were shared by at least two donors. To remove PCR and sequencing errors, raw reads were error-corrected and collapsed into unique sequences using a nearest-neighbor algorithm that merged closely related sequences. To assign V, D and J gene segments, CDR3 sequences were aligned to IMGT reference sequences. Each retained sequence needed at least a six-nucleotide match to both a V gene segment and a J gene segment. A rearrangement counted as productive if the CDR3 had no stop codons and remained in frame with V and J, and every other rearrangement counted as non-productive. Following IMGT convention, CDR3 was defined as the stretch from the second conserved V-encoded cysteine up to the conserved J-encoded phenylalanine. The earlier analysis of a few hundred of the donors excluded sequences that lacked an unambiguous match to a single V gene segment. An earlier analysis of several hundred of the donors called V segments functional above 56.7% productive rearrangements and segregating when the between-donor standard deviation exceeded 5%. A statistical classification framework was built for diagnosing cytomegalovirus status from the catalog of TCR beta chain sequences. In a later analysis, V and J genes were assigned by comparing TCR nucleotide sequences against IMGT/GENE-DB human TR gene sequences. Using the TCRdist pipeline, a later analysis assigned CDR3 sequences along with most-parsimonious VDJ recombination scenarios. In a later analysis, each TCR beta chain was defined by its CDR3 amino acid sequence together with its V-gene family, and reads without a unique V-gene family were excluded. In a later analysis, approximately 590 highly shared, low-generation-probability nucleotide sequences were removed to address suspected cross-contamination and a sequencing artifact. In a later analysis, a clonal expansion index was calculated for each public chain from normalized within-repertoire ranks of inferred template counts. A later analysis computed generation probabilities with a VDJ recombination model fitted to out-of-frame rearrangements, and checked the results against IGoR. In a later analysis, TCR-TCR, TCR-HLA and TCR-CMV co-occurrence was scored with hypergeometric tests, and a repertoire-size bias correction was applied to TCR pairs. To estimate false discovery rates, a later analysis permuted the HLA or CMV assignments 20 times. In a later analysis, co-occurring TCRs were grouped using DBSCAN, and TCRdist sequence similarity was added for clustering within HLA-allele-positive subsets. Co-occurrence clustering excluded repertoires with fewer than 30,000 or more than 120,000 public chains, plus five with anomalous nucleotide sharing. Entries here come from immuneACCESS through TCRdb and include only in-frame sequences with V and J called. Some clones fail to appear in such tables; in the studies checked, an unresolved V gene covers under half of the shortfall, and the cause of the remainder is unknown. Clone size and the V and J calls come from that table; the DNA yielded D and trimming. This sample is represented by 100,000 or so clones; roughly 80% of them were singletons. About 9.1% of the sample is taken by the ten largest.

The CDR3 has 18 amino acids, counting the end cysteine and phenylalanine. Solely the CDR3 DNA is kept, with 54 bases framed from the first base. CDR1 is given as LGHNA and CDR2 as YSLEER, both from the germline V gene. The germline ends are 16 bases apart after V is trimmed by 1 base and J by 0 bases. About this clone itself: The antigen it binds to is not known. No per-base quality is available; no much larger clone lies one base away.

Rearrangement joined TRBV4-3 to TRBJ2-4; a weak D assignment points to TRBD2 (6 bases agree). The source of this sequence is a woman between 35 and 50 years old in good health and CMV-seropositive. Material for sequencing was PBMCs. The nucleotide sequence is TGCGCCAGCAGCCAAGGGGCTTGGGGGGATCGAGCCAAAAACATTCAGTACTTC. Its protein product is CASSQGAWGDRAKNIQYF.